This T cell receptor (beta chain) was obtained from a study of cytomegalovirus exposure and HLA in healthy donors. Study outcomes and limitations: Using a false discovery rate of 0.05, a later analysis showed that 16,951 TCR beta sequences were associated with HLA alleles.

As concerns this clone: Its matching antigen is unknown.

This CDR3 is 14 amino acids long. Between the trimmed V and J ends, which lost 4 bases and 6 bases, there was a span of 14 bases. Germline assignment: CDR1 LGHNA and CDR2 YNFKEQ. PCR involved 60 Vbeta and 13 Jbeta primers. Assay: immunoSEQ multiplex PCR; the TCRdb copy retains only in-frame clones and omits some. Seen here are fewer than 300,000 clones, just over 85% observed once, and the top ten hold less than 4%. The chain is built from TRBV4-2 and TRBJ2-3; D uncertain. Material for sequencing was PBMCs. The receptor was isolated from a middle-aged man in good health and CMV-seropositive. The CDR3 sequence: CASSPALHLDTQYF. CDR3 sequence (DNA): TGTGCCAGCAGCCCCGCACTTCATTTGGATACGCAGTATTTT.